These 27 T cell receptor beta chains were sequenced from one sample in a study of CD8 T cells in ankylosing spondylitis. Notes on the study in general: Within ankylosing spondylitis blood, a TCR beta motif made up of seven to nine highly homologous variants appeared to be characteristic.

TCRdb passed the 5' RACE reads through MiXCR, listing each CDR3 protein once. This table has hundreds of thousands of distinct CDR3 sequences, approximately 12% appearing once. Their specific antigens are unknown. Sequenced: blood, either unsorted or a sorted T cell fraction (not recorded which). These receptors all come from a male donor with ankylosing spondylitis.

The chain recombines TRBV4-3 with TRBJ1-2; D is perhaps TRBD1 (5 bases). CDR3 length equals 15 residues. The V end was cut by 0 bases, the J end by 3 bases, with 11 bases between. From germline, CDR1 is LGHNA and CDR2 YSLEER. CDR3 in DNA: TGCGCCAGCAGCCAAGATTCGAGGGACGACTATGGCTACACCTTC. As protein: CASSQDSRDDYGYTF.

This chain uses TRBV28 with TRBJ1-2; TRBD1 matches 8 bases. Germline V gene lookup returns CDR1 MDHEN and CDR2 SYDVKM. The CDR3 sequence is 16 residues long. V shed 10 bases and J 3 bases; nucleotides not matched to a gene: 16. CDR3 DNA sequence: TGTGCCATCCTTGGGACAGGCGGTCGGGCTGACTATGGCTACACCTTC. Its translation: CAILGTGGRADYGYTF.

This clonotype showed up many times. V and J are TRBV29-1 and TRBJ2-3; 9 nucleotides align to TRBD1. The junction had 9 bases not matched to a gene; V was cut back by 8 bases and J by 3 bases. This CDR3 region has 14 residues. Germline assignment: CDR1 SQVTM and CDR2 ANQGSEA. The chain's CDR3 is CSTNRGLGTDTQYF. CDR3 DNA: TGCAGCACAAACAGGGGGCTCGGGACAGATACGCAGTATTTT.

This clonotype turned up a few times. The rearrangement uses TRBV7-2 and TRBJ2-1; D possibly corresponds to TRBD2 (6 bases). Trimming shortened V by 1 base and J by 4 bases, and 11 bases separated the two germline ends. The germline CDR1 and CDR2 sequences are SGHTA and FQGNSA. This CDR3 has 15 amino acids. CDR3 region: CASSLEPSEYNEQFF. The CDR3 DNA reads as TGTGCCAGCAGCTTAGAACCTAGCGAGTACAATGAGCAGTTCTTC.

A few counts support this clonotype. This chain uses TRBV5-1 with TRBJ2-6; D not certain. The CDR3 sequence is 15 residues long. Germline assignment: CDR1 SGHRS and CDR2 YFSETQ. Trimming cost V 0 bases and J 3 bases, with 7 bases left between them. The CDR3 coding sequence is TGCGCCAGCAGCTTGGAAGTAGATGGGGCCAACGTCCTGACTTTC. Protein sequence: CASSLEVDGANVLTF.

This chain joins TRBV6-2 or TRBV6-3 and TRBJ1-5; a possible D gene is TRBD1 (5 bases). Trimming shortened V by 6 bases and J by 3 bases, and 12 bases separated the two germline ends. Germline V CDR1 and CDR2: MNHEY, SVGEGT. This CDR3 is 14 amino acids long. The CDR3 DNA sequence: TGTGCCAGCAGAACCGACAGATTCAATCAGCCCCAGCATTTT. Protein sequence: CASRTDRFNQPQHF.

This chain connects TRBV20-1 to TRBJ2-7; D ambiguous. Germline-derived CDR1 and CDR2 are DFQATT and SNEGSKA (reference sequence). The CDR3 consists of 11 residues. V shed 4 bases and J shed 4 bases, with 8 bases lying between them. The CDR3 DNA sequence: TGCAGTGCTACGACCCAATACGAGCAGTACTTC. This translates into CSATTQYEQYF.

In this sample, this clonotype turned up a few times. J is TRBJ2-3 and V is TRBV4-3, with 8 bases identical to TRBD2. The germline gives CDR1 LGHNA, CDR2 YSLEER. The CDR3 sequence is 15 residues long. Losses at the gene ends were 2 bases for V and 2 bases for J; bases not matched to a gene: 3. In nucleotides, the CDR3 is TGCGCCAGCAGCCAAAGCGGGGGACTCACAGATACGCAGTATTTT. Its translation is CASSQSGGLTDTQYF.

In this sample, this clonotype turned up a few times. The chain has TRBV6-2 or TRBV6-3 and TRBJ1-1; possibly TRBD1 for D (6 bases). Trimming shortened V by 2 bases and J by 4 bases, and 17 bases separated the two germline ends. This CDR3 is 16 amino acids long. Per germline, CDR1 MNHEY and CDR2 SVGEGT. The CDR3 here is CASSYPRGLVVTEAFF. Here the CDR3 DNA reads TGTGCCAGCAGTTACCCCCGGGGGCTGGTGGTCACTGAAGCTTTCTTT.

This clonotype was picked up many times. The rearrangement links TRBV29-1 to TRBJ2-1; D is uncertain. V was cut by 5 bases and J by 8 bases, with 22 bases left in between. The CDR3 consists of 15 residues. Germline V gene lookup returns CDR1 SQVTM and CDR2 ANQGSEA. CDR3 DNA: TGCAGCGTTTTTACGTTTAGGGCCAGTGTAGATGAGCAGTTCTTC. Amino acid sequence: CSVFTFRASVDEQFF.

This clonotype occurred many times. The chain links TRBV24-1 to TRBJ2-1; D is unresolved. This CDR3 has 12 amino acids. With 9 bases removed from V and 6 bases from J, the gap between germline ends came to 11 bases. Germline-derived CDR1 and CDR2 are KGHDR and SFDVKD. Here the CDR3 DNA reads TGTGCCACCCATGATGGGGTCAATGAGCAGTTCTTC. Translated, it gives CATHDGVNEQFF.

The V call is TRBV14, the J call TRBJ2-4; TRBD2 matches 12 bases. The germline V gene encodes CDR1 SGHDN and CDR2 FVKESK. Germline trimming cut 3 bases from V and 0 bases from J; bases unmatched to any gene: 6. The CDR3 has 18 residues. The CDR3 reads CASSQRLAGDSAKNIQYF. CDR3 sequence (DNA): TGTGCCAGCAGCCAGAGACTAGCGGGAGACTCAGCCAAAAACATTCAGTACTTC.

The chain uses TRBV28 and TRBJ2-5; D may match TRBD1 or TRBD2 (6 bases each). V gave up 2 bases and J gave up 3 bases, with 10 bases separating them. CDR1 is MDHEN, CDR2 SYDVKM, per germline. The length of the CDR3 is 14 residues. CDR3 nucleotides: TGTGCCAGCAGTTTAGCGGGACACGAAGAGACCCAGTACTTC. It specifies CASSLAGHEETQYF.

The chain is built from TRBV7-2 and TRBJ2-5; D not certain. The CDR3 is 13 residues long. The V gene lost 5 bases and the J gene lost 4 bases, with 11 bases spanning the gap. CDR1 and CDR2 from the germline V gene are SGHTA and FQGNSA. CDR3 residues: CASSIEHLETQYF. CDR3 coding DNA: TGTGCCAGCAGCATAGAGCACTTAGAGACCCAGTACTTC.

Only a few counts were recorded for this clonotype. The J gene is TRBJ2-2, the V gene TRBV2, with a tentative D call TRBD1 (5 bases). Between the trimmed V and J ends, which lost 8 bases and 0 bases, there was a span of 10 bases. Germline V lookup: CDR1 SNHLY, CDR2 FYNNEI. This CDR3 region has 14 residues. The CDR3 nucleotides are TGTGCCAGCGGGGCCAGCTCGAACACCGGGGAGCTGTTTTTT. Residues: CASGASSNTGELFF.

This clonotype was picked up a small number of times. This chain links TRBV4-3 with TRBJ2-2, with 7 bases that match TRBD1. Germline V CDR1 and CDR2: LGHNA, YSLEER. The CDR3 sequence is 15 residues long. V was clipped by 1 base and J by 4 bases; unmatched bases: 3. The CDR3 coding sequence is TGCGCCAGCAGCCAAGTGGGACAGAGCACCGGGGAGCTGTTTTTT. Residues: CASSQVGQSTGELFF.

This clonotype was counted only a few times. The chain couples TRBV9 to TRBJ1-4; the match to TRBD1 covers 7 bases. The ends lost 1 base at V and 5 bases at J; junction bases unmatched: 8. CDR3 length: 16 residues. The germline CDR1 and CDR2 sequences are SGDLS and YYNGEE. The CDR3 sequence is CASSVRPGGGNEKLFF. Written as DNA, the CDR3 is TGTGCCAGCAGCGTAAGGCCCGGAGGGGGCAATGAAAAACTGTTTTTT.

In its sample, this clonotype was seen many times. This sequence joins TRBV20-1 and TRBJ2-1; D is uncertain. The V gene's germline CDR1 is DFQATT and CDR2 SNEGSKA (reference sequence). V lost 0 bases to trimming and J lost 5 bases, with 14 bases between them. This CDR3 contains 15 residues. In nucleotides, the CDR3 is TGCAGTGCTAGAGATCACCCAGCTTCGGACAATGAGCAGTTCTTC. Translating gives CSARDHPASDNEQFF.

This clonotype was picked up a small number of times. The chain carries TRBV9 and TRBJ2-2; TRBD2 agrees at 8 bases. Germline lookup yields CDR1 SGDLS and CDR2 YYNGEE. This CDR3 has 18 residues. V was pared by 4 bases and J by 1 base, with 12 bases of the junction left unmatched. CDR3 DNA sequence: TGTGCCAGCAGCCCACGGGGAGGTAGCGGGGTGAACACCGGGGAGCTGTTTTTT. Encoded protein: CASSPRGGSGVNTGELFF.

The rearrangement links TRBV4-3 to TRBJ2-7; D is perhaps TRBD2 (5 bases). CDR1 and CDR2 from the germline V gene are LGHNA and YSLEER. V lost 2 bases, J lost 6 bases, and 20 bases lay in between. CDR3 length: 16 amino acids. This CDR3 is CASSQLLGLRQTEQYF. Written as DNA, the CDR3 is TGCGCCAGCAGCCAACTACTAGGACTCCGCCAGACCGAGCAGTACTTC.

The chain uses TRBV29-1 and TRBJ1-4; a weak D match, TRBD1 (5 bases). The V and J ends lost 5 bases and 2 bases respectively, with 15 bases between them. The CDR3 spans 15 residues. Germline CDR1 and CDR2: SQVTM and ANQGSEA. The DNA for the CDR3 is TGCAGCGTTACCTCAGCCCCAGGGACTAATGAAAAACTGTTTTTT. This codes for CSVTSAPGTNEKLFF.

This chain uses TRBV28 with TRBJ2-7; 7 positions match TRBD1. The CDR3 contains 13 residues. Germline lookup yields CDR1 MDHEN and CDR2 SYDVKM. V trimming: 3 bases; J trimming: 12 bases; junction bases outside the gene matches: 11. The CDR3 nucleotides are TGTGCCAGCAGTTTGATGGACAGGCCAACCTGGTACTTC. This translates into CASSLMDRPTWYF.

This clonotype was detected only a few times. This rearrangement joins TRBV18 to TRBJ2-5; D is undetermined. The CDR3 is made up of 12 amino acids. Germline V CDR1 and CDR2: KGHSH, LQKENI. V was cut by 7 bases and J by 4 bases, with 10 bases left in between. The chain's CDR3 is CASLRVPETQYF. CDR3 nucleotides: TGTGCCAGCTTACGGGTGCCAGAGACCCAGTACTTC.

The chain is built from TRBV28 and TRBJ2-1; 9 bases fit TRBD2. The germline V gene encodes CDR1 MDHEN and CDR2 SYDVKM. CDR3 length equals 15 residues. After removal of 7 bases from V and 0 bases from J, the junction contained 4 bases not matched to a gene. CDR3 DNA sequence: TGTGCCAGCAACCCACTAGCGGGCTCCTACAATGAGCAGTTCTTC. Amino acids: CASNPLAGSYNEQFF.

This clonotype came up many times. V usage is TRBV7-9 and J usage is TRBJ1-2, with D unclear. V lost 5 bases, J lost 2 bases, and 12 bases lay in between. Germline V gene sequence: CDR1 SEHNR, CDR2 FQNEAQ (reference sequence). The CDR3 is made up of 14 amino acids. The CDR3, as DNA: TGTGCCAGCAGCCCCCGGACGGACAACTATGGCTACACCTTC. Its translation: CASSPRTDNYGYTF.

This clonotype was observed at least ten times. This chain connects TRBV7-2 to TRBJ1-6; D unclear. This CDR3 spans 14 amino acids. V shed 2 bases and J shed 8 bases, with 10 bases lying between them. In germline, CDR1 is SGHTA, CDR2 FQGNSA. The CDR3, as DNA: TGTGCCAGCAGCTTACATCAGATATATTCACCCCTCCACTTT. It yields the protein CASSLHQIYSPLHF.

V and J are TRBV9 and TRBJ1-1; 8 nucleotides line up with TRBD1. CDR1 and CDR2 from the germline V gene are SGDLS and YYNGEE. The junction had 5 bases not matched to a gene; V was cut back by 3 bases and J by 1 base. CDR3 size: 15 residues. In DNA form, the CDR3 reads TGTGCCAGCAGCGCGATGACAGGGGCGAACACTGAAGCTTTCTTT. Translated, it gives CASSAMTGANTEAFF.